Listed below are T cell receptor beta chains from one sample, sequenced in a study of CD4 T cells in relation to SARS-CoV-2 and coronaviruses. Profiled with immunoSEQ multiplex PCR; TCRdb holds only in-frame clones, not every one. This sample yields some 42,000 clones, of which 85% to 90% are seen a single time; 9% to 9.5% belongs to the top ten. Sequencing used memory CD4+ T cells from PBMCs. The receptor set was obtained from an adult with COVID-19. CDR3s include the opening cysteine and the closing phenylalanine or tryptophan. The order of the fields is D gene, clone size, V gene, J gene, CDR3 DNA, CDR3 protein. D genes are given only for firm matches. Clone size, where shown, is once, few, many, or a class for clones that have expanded.

D: TRBD2
size: -
V: TRBV5-1
J: TRBJ2-3
DNA: TGCGCCAGCAGCTTGGGGACTAGTCAGAGCACAGATACGCAGTATTTT
CDR3: CASSLGTSQSTDTQYF

D: TRBD1
size: -
V: TRBV27
J: TRBJ1-2
DNA: TGTGCCAGCAGTTTGAGGGGGCTGGGCTACACCTTC
CDR3: CASSLRGLGYTF

D: -
size: once
V: TRBV3-1/TRBV3-2
J: TRBJ2-5
DNA: TGTGCCAGCCCCCAACTTCCGGCAACAACCCCCCTGACGGAGACCCAGTACTTC
CDR3: CASPQLPATTPLTETQYF

D: -
size: -
V: TRBV15
J: TRBJ2-2
DNA: TGTGCCACCAGCAGAGAATACACCGGGGAGCTGTTTTTT
CDR3: CATSREYTGELFF

D: TRBD2
size: -
V: TRBV6-5
J: TRBJ2-7
DNA: TGTGCCAGCAGTTACAATAGCGGGGGGGCCAACGAGCAGTACTTC
CDR3: CASSYNSGGANEQYF

D: TRBD2
size: -
V: TRBV4-3
J: TRBJ2-1
DNA: TGCGCCAGCAGCCAAGTAGGCGGGACTAGCGGGGGGGCTAGGGAGCAGTTCTTC
CDR3: CASSQVGGTSGGAREQFF

D: -
size: -
V: TRBV28
J: TRBJ1-4
DNA: TGTGCCAGCAGTTTCGCCGACAGGTTAAATGAAAAACTGTTTTTT
CDR3: CASSFADRLNEKLFF

D: TRBD1
size: -
V: TRBV27
J: TRBJ2-5
DNA: TGTGCCAGCAGTTTATACAGGGGCGTGGGCGAGACCCAGTACTTC
CDR3: CASSLYRGVGETQYF

D: -
size: -
V: TRBV14
J: TRBJ1-1
DNA: TGTGCCAGCAGCCGCAGGGCTCCGTCCGGGGACACTGAAGCTTTCTTT
CDR3: CASSRRAPSGDTEAFF

D: TRBD2
size: -
V: TRBV5-4
J: TRBJ2-3
DNA: TGTGCCAGCAGCCGGGGGGGCGTCAGCAGCACAGATACGCAGTATTTT
CDR3: CASSRGGVSSTDTQYF

D: -
size: -
V: TRBV5-1
J: TRBJ1-6
DNA: TGCGCCAGCAGCTCAACCGGTAATAATTCACCCCTCCACTTT
CDR3: CASSSTGNNSPLHF

D: -
size: -
V: TRBV5-5
J: TRBJ2-1
DNA: TGTGCCAGCAGCTTGGGAGGGGGAGGTGTCTGGAATGAGCAGTTCTTC
CDR3: CASSLGGGGVWNEQFF

D: -
size: once
V: TRBV5-4
J: TRBJ2-5
DNA: TGTGCCAGCAGCTCCTTGGGATCAGTGCGAGAGACCCAGTACTTC
CDR3: CASSSLGSVRETQYF

D: TRBD1
size: -
V: TRBV5-4
J: TRBJ2-1
DNA: TGTGCCAGCAGCCTCGTACTGGGACAGATCCCCAATGAGCAGTTCTTC
CDR3: CASSLVLGQIPNEQFF

D: -
size: -
V: TRBV7-9
J: TRBJ1-4
DNA: TGTGCCAGCAGCTTTGAGGGCAGATATAATGAAAAACTGTTTTTT
CDR3: CASSFEGRYNEKLFF

D: -
size: -
V: TRBV7-2
J: TRBJ1-5
DNA: TGTGCCAGCAGCCTTGCGGGGGGCCCCCAGCATTTT
CDR3: CASSLAGGPQHF

D: -
size: -
V: TRBV6-5
J: TRBJ2-7
DNA: TGTGCCAGCAGGGCCGAATGGGGGAAGTACGAGCAGTACTTC
CDR3: CASRAEWGKYEQYF

D: -
size: -
V: TRBV5-4
J: TRBJ1-5
DNA: TGTGCCAGCAGTAGGGGTCCGCGCAATCAGCCCCAGCATTTT
CDR3: CASSRGPRNQPQHF

D: -
size: once
V: TRBV5-1
J: TRBJ1-1
DNA: TGCGCCAGCAGCTTGGACGGTTTGGGCCAGCCTCTCACTGAAGCTTTCTTT
CDR3: CASSLDGLGQPLTEAFF

D: -
size: -
V: TRBV28
J: TRBJ2-7
DNA: TGTGCCAGCAGCCCTCCCGGACAGAGACTCTACGAGCAGTACTTC
CDR3: CASSPPGQRLYEQYF

D: TRBD1
size: -
V: TRBV28
J: TRBJ2-7
DNA: TGTGCCAGCAGTTTGGGGCGTACAGGGGGCTCCTACGAGCAGTACTTC
CDR3: CASSLGRTGGSYEQYF

D: TRBD1
size: -
V: TRBV5-1
J: TRBJ2-1
DNA: TGCGCCAGCAGCCACCACCGGGACAGGGTCAATGAGCAGTTCTTC
CDR3: CASSHHRDRVNEQFF